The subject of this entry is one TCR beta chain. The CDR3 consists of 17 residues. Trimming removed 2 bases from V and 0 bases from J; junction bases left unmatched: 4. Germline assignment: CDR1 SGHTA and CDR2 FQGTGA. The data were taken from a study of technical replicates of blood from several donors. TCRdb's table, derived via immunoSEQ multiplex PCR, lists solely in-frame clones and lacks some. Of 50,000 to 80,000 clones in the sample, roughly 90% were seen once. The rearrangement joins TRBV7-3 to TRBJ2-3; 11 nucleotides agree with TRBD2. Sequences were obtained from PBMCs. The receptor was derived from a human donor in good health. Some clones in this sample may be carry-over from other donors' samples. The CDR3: CASSLLAGGSSTDTQYF. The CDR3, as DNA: TGTGCCAGCAGCTTACTAGCGGGGGGATCTAGCACAGATACGCAGTATTTT.